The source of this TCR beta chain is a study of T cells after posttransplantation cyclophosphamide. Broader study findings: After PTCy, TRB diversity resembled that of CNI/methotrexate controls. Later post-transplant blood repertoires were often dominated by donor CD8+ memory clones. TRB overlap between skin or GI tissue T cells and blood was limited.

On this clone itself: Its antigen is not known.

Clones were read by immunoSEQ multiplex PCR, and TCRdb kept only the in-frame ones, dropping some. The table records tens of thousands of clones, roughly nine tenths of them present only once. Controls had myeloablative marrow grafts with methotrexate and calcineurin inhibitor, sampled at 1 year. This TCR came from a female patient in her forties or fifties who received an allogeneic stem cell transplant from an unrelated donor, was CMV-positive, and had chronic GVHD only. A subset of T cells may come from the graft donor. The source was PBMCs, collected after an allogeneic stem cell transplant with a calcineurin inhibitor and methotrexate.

Here the CDR3 DNA reads TGTGCCAGCAGCGACCCGGGGGTCCTAGGGCAGTACTTC. It encodes CASSDPGVLGQYF. V usage is TRBV25-1 and J usage is TRBJ2-7, with a weak D call TRBD2 (6 bases). V was shortened by 6 bases and J by 9 bases, with 18 bases between the two germline ends. CDR3 length: 13 amino acids. Germline V lookup: CDR1 MGHDK, CDR2 SYGVNS.